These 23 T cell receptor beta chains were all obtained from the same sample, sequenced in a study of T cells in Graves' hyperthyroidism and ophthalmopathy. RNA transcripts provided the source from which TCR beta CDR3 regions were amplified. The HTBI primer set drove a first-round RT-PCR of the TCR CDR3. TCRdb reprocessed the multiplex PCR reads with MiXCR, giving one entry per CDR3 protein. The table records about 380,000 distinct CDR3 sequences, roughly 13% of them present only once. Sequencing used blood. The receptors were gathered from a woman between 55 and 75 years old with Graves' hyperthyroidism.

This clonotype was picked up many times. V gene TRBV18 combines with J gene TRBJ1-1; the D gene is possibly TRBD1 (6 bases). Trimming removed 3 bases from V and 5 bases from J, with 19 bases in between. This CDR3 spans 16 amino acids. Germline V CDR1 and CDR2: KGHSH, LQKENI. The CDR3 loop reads CASSPSRVQGGTEAFF. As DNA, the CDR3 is TGTGCCAGCTCACCTAGCAGGGTTCAAGGGGGTACTGAAGCTTTCTTT. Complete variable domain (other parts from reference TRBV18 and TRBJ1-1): NAGVMQNPRHLVRRRGQEARLRCSPMKGHSHVYWYRQLPEEGLKFMVYLQKENIIDESGMPKERFSAEFPKEGPSILRIQQVVRGDSAAYFCASSPSRVQGGTEAFFGQGTRLTVV.

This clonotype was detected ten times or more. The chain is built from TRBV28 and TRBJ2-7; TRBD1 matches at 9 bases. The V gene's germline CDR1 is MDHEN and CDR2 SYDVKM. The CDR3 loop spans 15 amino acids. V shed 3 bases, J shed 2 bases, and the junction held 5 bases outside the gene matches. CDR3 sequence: CASSLWGDRAYEQYF. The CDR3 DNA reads TGTGCCAGCAGTTTGTGGGGGGACAGGGCCTACGAGCAGTACTTC. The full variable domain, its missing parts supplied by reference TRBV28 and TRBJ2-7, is DVKVTQSSRYLVKRTGEKVFLECVQDMDHENMFWYRQDPGLGLRLIYFSYDVKMKEKGDIPEGYSVSREKKERFSLILESASTNQTSMYLCASSLWGDRAYEQYFGPGTRLTVT.

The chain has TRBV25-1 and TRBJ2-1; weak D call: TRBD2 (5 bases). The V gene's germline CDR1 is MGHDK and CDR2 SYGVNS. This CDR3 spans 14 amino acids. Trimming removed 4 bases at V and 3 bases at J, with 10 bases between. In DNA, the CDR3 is TGTGCCAGCAGTGGCTTCGGACTCTACAATGAGCAGTTCTTC. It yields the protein CASSGFGLYNEQFF.

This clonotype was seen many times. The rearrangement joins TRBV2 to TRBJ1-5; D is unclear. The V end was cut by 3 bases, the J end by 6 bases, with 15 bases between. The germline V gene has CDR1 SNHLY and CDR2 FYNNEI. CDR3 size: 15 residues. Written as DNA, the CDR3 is TGTGCCAGCAGTGATTTCGGGAGAAACAGTCAGCCCCAGCATTTT. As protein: CASSDFGRNSQPQHF.

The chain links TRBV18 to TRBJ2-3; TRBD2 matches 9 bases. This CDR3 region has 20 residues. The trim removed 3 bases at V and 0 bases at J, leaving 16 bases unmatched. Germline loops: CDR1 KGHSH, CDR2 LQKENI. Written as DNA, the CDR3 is TGTGCCAGCTCACCTCGCCGCCTTCGAGCTAGCGGGATAAGCACAGATACGCAGTATTTT. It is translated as CASSPRRLRASGISTDTQYF.

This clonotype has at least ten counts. CDR3 loop: CASSQNWGHGNTIYF. For the CDR3, the DNA is TGTGCCAGCAGCCAGAACTGGGGCCATGGAAACACCATATATTTT. V gene TRBV11-2 combines with J gene TRBJ1-3, with D tentatively TRBD1 (5 bases). V was clipped by 5 bases and J by 3 bases, with 14 bases between them. The CDR3 runs to 15 residues. The germline V gene has CDR1 SGHAT and CDR2 FQNNGV. Based on the CDR3 plus reference TRBV11-2 and TRBJ1-3, the full variable domain is EAGVAQSPRYKIIEKRQSVAFWCNPISGHATLYWYQQILGQGPKLLIQFQNNGVVDDSQLPKDRFSAERLKGVDSTLKIQPAKLEDSAVYLCASSQNWGHGNTIYFGEGSWLTVV.

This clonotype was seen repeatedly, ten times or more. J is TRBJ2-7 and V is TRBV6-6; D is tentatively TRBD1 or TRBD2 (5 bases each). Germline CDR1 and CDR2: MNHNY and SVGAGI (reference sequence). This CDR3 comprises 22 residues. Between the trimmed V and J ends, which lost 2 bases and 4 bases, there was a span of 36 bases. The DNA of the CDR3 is TGTGCCAGCAGTTACGGGGCTTGGGCGGTCCATTCCTCCCCAAGGGACCTGTACGAGCAGTACTTC. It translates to CASSYGAWAVHSSPRDLYEQYF.

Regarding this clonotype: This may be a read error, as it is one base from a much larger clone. The CDR3 loop reads CSARDLLGTEAFF. DNA of the CDR3: TGCAGTGCTAGAGATCTTTTGGGGACTGAAGCTTTCTTT. V is TRBV20-1 and J is TRBJ1-1, with D unclear. This CDR3 contains 13 residues. V was trimmed by 0 bases and J by 5 bases, leaving 10 bases between them. From germline, CDR1 is DFQATT and CDR2 SNEGSKA (reference sequence).

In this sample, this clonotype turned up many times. CDR3 loop: CASSQGRVGYNEQFF. CDR3 in DNA: TGTGCCAGCAGCCAGGGTCGAGTGGGGTACAATGAGCAGTTCTTC. The chain carries TRBV4-2 and TRBJ2-1; no reliable D call. Germline V CDR1 and CDR2: LGHNA, YNFKEQ. CDR3 length: 15 amino acids. The V end lost 3 bases, the J end lost 4 bases, and 13 bases lay between the germline ends.

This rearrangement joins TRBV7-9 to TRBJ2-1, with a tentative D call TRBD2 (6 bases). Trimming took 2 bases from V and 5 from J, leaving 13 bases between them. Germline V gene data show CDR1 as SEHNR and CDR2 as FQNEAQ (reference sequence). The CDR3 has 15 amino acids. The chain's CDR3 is CASSLTVTSDNEQFF. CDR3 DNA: TGTGCCAGCAGCTTAACGGTGACTAGTGACAATGAGCAGTTCTTC.

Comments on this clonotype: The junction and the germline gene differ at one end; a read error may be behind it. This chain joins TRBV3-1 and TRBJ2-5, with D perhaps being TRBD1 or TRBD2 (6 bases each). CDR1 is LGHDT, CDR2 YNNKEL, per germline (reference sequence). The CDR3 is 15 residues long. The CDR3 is CASSPNEGGQETQCF. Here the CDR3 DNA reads TGTGCCAGCAGCCCCAACGAGGGGGGCCAAGAGACCCAGTGCTTC.

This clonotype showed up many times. The CDR3 spells CASTPLSGSSYEQYF. CDR3 in DNA: TGTGCCAGCACCCCGTTGAGCGGGAGCTCCTACGAGCAGTACTTC. J is TRBJ2-7 and V is TRBV12-3 or TRBV12-4; 8 positions agree with TRBD2. Germline trimming cut 7 bases from V and 0 bases from J; bases unmatched to any gene: 8. The CDR3 extends over 15 amino acids.

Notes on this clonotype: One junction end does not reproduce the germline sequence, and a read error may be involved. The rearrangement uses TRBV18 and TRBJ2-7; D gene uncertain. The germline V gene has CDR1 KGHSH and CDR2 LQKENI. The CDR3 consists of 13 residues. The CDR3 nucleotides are TGTGCCAACTCACTTCCTAGCTCCTACGAGCAGTACTTC. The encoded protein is CANSLPSSYEQYF.

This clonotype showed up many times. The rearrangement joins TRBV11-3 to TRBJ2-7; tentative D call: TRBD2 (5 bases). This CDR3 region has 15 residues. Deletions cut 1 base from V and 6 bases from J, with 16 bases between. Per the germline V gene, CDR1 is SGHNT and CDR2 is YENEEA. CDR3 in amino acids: CASSLAPTRVREQYF. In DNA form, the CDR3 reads TGTGCCAGCAGCTTAGCCCCTACTAGAGTCCGCGAGCAGTACTTC.

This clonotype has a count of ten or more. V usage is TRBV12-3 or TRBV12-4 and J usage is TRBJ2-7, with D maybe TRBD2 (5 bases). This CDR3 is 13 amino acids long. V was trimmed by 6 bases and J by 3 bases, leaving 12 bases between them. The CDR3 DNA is TGTGCCAGCAGGGTAGGACTCTACTACGAGCAGTACTTC. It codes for CASRVGLYYEQYF.

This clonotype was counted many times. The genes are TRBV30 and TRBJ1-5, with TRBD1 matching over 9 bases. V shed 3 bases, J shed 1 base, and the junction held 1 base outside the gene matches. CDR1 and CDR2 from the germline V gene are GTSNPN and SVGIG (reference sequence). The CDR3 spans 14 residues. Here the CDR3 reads CAWRGTGSNQPQHF. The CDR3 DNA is TGTGCCTGGAGAGGGACAGGGAGCAATCAGCCCCAGCATTTT.

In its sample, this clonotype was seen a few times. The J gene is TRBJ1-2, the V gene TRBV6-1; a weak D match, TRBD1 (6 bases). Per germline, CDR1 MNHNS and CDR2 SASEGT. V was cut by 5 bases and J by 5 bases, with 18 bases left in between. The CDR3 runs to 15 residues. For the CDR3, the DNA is TGTGCCAGCAGTACCCCCCTGGGGGGCTATTATGGCTACACCTTC. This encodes CASSTPLGGYYGYTF.

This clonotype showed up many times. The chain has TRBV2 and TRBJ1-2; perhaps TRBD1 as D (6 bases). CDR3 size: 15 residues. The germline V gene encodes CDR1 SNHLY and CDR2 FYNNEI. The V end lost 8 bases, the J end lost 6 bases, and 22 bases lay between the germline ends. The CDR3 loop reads CASFGSPDRENGYTF. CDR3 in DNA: TGTGCCAGCTTCGGATCACCGGACAGAGAGAATGGCTACACCTTC.

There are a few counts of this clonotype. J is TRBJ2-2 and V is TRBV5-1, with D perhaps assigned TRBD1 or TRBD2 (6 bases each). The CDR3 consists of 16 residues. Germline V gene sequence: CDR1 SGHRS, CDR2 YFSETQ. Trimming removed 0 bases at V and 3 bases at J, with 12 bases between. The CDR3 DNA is TGCGCCAGCAGCTTGGCCGAGGGGGGCTACACCGGGGAGCTGTTTTTT. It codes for CASSLAEGGYTGELFF. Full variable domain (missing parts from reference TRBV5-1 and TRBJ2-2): KAGVTQTPRYLIKTRGQQVTLSCSPISGHRSVSWYQQTPGQGLQFLFEYFSETQRNKGNFPGRFSGRQFSNSRSEMNVSTLELGDSALYLCASSLAEGGYTGELFFGEGSRLTVL.

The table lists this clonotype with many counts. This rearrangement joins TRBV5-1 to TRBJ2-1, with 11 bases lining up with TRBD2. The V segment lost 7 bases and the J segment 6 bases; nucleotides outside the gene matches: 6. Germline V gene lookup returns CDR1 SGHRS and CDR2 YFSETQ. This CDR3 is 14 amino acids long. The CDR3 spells CASGLAGGGNEQFF. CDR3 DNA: TGCGCCAGCGGCCTAGCGGGAGGCGGCAATGAGCAGTTCTTC.

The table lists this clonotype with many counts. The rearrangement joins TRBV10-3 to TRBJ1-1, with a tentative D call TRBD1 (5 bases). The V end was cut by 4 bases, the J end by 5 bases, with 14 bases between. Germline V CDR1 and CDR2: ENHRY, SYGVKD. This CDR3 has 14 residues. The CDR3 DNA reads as TGTGCCATCAGTGGCTTGGGGGGTAGGACTGAAGCTTTCTTT. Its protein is CAISGLGGRTEAFF.

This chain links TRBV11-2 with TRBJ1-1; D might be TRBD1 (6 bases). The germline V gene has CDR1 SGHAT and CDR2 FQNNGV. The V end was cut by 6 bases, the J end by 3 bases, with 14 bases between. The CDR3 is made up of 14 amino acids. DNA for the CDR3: TGTGCCAGCAGTGACGGACAGATGGACACTGAAGCTTTCTTT. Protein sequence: CASSDGQMDTEAFF. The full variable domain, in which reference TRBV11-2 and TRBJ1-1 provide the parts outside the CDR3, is EAGVAQSPRYKIIEKRQSVAFWCNPISGHATLYWYQQILGQGPKLLIQFQNNGVVDDSQLPKDRFSAERLKGVDSTLKIQPAKLEDSAVYLCASSDGQMDTEAFFGQGTRLTVV.

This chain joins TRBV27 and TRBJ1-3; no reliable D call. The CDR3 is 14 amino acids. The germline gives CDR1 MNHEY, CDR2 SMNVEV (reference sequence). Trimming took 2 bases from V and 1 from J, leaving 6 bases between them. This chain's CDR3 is CASSLNWSGNTIYF. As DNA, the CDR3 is TGTGCCAGCAGTTTAAATTGGTCTGGAAACACCATATATTTT.